The present entry profiles one T cell receptor (beta chain) with its context. What it binds is unknown. Five hundred nanograms of biopsy DNA per sample underwent TCRB immunosequencing. Measured with immunoSEQ multiplex PCR; TCRdb has only the in-frame clones, and not every one. Here the sample spans 15,000 to 20,000 clones, around 88% being singletons. This sample stems from a study of T cell repertoires in ileal Crohn's disease. Overall study context: Postoperative therapy was given to about half: 11 thiopurines, around 18 anti-TNF agents.

Study-level results: Clonal expansions were more frequent in active smokers than non-smokers at surgery. All patients with clonality above 26.8% had endoscopic recurrence.

V lost 3 bases, J lost 10 bases, and 17 bases stayed unmatched. Germline V gene lookup returns CDR1 SQVTM and CDR2 ANQGSEA. The CDR3 extends over 16 amino acids. This clonotype originated in an adult with Crohn's disease. The sequenced sample consisted of ileal tissue. The gene calls are TRBV29-1 and TRBJ2-1; 8 positions match TRBD2. The CDR3 nucleotides read TGCAGCGTTGAGGGTCTGGCGAGCGGGAGACCTCTCGAGCAGTTCTTC. Its translation: CSVEGLASGRPLEQFF.